A single sample gave rise to the 3 T cell receptor beta chains below, sequenced in a study of OX40 agonist ivuxolimab in advanced cancers. This table comes from immunoSEQ multiplex PCR, and its TCRdb copy is limited to in-frame clones, with some not included. Of roughly 70,000 clones listed, 85% are singletons. The specimen comprised CD4+ or CD8+ T cells sorted from blood, sampled in a trial of the OX40 agonist ivuxolimab. Source of these receptors: an adult with an advanced solid tumor such as melanoma, head and neck, liver or kidney cancer.

The V gene is TRBV10-3, the J gene TRBJ1-5; perhaps TRBD1 as D (5 bases). This CDR3 has 15 amino acids. Germline V gene sequence: CDR1 ENHRY, CDR2 SYGVKD. The ends were cut back, 4 bases at V and 4 bases at J, with 14 bases in the middle. The CDR3 DNA sequence: TGTGCCATCAGTGTCGACAGTTCCATTAATCAGCCCCAGCATTTT. Protein product: CAISVDSSINQPQHF.

The chain links TRBV7-2 to TRBJ2-4; D tentatively reads TRBD1 or TRBD2 (5 bases each). Germline loops: CDR1 SGHTA, CDR2 FQGNSA. The CDR3 is 15 amino acids. The V end was cut by 7 bases, the J end by 7 bases, with 20 bases between. The CDR3 DNA reads TGTGCCAGCAACGCAGGTGGGGGAGTAGGGAACATTCAGTACTTC. It codes for CASNAGGGVGNIQYF.

The chain combines TRBV19 with TRBJ1-1; 11 bases are a match to TRBD1. V trimming: 3 bases; J trimming: 12 bases; junction bases outside the gene matches: 15. Germline loops: CDR1 LNHDA, CDR2 SQIVND (reference sequence). The CDR3 runs to 16 residues. The CDR3: CASSIDGTGGDERTFF. CDR3 sequence (DNA): TGTGCCAGTAGTATCGACGGGACAGGGGGAGACGAAAGAACTTTCTTT.